This T cell receptor beta chain derives from a study of T-cell memory formation after mild COVID-19. Background on the study: TCR clustering was largely donor specific.

Whole-study findings and limits: Clones that contracted from day 15 to 85 were balanced CD4/CD8, while later expanders leaned CD4+.

To note about this clonotype: Antigen specificity is unknown.

MiXCR, run by TCRdb on the 5' RACE reads, gives a single entry per CDR3 protein. The table lists 470,000 or so distinct CDR3 sequences, 15% to 20% of them singletons, with more than 9% in the top ten. Germline assignment: CDR1 GTSNPN and CDR2 SVGIG (reference sequence). This CDR3 is built from 13 residues. Trimming took 5 bases from V and 4 from J; bases not matched to a gene: 3. The sequence came from an adult woman who had mild COVID-19 (a few samples of this study predate the infection). Cell type and time point are not known. V gene TRBV30 combines with J gene TRBJ2-7, with 12 bases lining up with TRBD2. What was sequenced was PBMCs or a T cell subset sorted from them (not recorded which). The CDR3 spells CAWSGTSGYEQYF. The CDR3 DNA is TGTGCCTGGTCCGGGACTAGCGGGTACGAGCAGTACTTC.